The T cell receptor beta chain described here comes from a study of blood T cell repertoires in COVID-19. As for the study in general: T cells, B-cell-depleted T cells, or PBMCs provided the cDNA or gDNA that served as material.

This CDR3 region has 14 residues. The V gene end was trimmed by 1 base and the J gene end by 7 bases; junction bases not matched to a gene: 6. CDR1 and CDR2 from the germline V gene are SGHRS and YFSETQ. Authors' analysis steps: Reference gene primer amplification in the assay estimated nucleated cell counts. Repertoires were generated with immunoSEQ multiplex PCR, while TCRdb's copy carries only in-frame clones and drops some. D and trimming were read from the DNA, whereas the V and J calls and clone size are those reported in that table. The sample has roughly 160,000 clones; around 87% are singletons.

This receptor was taken from a man in his sixties with COVID-19, enrolled during active disease. Sequencing was done on a sample of peripheral blood. The chain carries TRBV5-1 and TRBJ1-2, with 8 bases lining up with TRBD1. DNA for the CDR3: TGCGCCAGCAGCTTGCAGCCAGGGGGCGGTGGCTACACCTTC. Translation: CASSLQPGGGGYTF. Complete variable domain (other parts from reference TRBV5-1 and TRBJ1-2): KAGVTQTPRYLIKTRGQQVTLSCSPISGHRSVSWYQQTPGQGLQFLFEYFSETQRNKGNFPGRFSGRQFSNSRSEMNVSTLELGDSALYLCASSLQPGGGGYTFGSGTRLTVV.